This TCR beta chain was observed in a study of regulatory T cells in long-lasting Graves disease. This clonotype was counted between two and nine times. Its antigen is currently unknown. With 3 bases removed from V and 7 bases from J, the gap between germline ends came to 6 bases. The CDR3 sequence is 12 residues long. The germline CDR1 and CDR2 sequences are SGHTA and FQGTGA. Noted time point: persistent/refractory GD, antithyroid drugs over 5 years with positive TRAb. Extracted PBMC RNA gave rise to the TCR library. Building of the TCR beta libraries involved iRepertoire HTBI primers and Arm-PCR of CDR3 regions. One entry per CDR3 protein results from TCRdb running MiXCR on the multiplex PCR reads. This table holds around 430,000 distinct CDR3 sequences, approximately 23% found once. Study-wide points: Tissue studied was limited to peripheral blood, excluding thyroid tissue.

The TCR originated in a female donor with Graves disease. Specimen: peripheral blood mononuclear cells (PBMCs), collected when the disease was refractory, from a patient treated with antithyroid drugs. V gene TRBV7-3 combines with J gene TRBJ2-2, with D possibly matching TRBD2 (5 bases). The DNA of the CDR3 is TGTGCCAGCAGCTTCGGGAACGGGGAGCTGTTTTTT. Residues: CASSFGNGELFF.